These 19 T cell receptor beta chains were sequenced from one sample in a study of regulatory T cells in long-lasting Graves disease. The sample's time point: newly diagnosed GD, antithyroid drugs for less than 3 months. With RNA extracted from PBMCs as input, the TCR library was made. Library construction for TCR beta used iRepertoire HTBI primers and Arm-PCR of CDR3 regions. TCRdb used MiXCR to reprocess the multiplex PCR reads, holding one entry per CDR3 protein. Among under 400,000 distinct CDR3 sequences listed, 16% were seen once. This same sample was also taken into another study, of T cells in Graves' hyperthyroidism and ophthalmopathy.

Sequenced here: peripheral blood mononuclear cells (PBMCs), sampled at new diagnosis, from a patient treated with antithyroid drugs. These receptors all stem from a man between 35 and 55 years old with Graves disease.

In its sample, this clonotype was seen many times. This sequence joins TRBV28 and TRBJ2-7; D ambiguous. Trimming removed 2 bases from V and 5 bases from J, with 7 bases in between. The CDR3 is made up of 12 amino acids. Germline CDR1 is MDHEN and CDR2 is SYDVKM. The CDR3 loop reads CASSLGQDEQYF. As DNA, the CDR3 is TGTGCCAGCAGTTTAGGCCAGGACGAGCAGTACTTC.

This chain links TRBV3-1 with TRBJ1-1, with D unclear. Trimming removed 4 bases at V and 7 bases at J, with 16 bases between. The CDR3 loop spans 14 amino acids. The germline V gene encodes CDR1 LGHDT and CDR2 YNNKEL (reference sequence). The CDR3 loop reads CASSPGMGYGEAFF. CDR3 sequence (DNA): TGTGCCAGCAGCCCAGGTATGGGTTATGGTGAAGCTTTCTTT.

At least ten counts were recorded for this clonotype. The V gene is TRBV5-1, the J gene TRBJ2-7; 7 bases are shared with TRBD2. In germline, CDR1 is SGHRS, CDR2 YFSETQ. The CDR3 is 15 amino acids. V shed 0 bases, J shed 6 bases, and the junction held 9 bases outside the gene matches. The CDR3: CASSLGGLRPGEQYF. The CDR3 bases are TGCGCCAGCAGCTTGGGGGGACTACGTCCCGGCGAGCAGTACTTC. Looking up the rest from reference TRBV5-1 and TRBJ2-7 gives the full variable domain: KAGVTQTPRYLIKTRGQQVTLSCSPISGHRSVSWYQQTPGQGLQFLFEYFSETQRNKGNFPGRFSGRQFSNSRSEMNVSTLELGDSALYLCASSLGGLRPGEQYFGPGTRLTVT.

The gene calls are TRBV24-1 and TRBJ2-6; the D gene is possibly TRBD1 (5 bases). The CDR3 runs to 15 residues. The V gene's germline CDR1 is KGHDR and CDR2 SFDVKD. V shed 3 bases and J shed 4 bases, with 9 bases lying between them. The CDR3 loop reads CATSDPGSGANVLTF. The CDR3 region has the DNA TGTGCCACCAGTGATCCAGGGTCCGGGGCCAACGTCCTGACTTTC.

This clonotype has at least ten counts. The chain joins TRBV24-1 to TRBJ1-4; weak D call: TRBD1 (5 bases). Germline CDR1 and CDR2: KGHDR and SFDVKD. The V gene lost 5 bases and the J gene lost 4 bases, with 19 bases spanning the gap. This CDR3 has 17 residues. CDR3 DNA sequence: TGTGCCACCAGTGGACTCGATAAAGGGGAGGGTAATGAAAAACTGTTTTTT. Encoded protein: CATSGLDKGEGNEKLFF.

The table lists this clonotype with many counts. CDR3 region: CAWIGGITDTQYF. In nucleotides, the CDR3 is TGTGCCTGGATCGGAGGTATAACAGATACGCAGTATTTT. The V and J genes are TRBV30 and TRBJ2-3; TRBD2 might be the D (5 bases). CDR3 length: 13 amino acids. The germline gives CDR1 GTSNPN, CDR2 SVGIG (reference sequence). V was pared by 4 bases and J by 3 bases, with 11 bases between.

This clonotype was seen at least ten times. The chain carries TRBV11-2 and TRBJ2-7; TRBD1 or TRBD2 may be the D gene (5 bases each). This CDR3 spans 14 amino acids. The ends were cut back, 3 bases at V and 2 bases at J, with 11 bases in the middle. Germline V gene data show CDR1 as SGHAT and CDR2 as FQNNGV. In DNA form, the CDR3 reads TGTGCCAGCAGCTTGGGACCGACTACCTACGAGCAGTACTTC. Its protein is CASSLGPTTYEQYF.

This clonotype came up a few times. Since a much larger clone is just one base distant, this may be a read error. CDR3 loop: CASSFRTDTQCF. CDR3 in DNA: TGTGCCAGCAGCTTCAGAACAGATACGCAGTGTTTT. The genes are TRBV11-2 and TRBJ2-3; D is undetermined. Looked up from germline, CDR1 is SGHAT and CDR2 is FQNNGV. This CDR3 comprises 12 residues. Together with reference TRBV11-2 and TRBJ2-3, the CDR3 gives the full variable domain: EAGVAQSPRYKIIEKRQSVAFWCNPISGHATLYWYQQILGQGPKLLIQFQNNGVVDDSQLPKDRFSAERLKGVDSTLKIQPAKLEDSAVYLCASSFRTDTQCFGPGTRLTVL.

Many counts were recorded for this clonotype. V usage is TRBV12-3 or TRBV12-4 and J usage is TRBJ2-1, with D perhaps given as TRBD1 or TRBD2 (5 bases each). Matching the DNA end better, TRBJ2-5 makes the J call doubtful. The CDR3 contains 14 residues. CDR3 nucleotides: TGTGCCAGCAGTTGGGGATGGGGGCAAGAGACCCAGTACTTC. It yields the protein CASSWGWGQETQYF.

This clonotype showed up many times. The CDR3 reads CASSLTGQPEETQYF. The DNA of the CDR3 is TGCGCCAGCAGCTTAACCGGACAGCCCGAAGAGACCCAGTACTTC. The rearrangement joins TRBV5-1 to TRBJ2-5; possibly TRBD1 for D (6 bases). Germline loops: CDR1 SGHRS, CDR2 YFSETQ. V lost 2 bases and J lost 3, with 14 bases in between. This CDR3 has 15 residues.

The gene calls are TRBV4-1 and TRBJ1-6, with D uncertain. The CDR3 is made up of 16 amino acids. Germline V gene lookup returns CDR1 MGHRA and CDR2 YSYEKL. V was trimmed by 3 bases and J by 9 bases, leaving 18 bases between them. This CDR3 is CASSQTWTSRASPLHF. CDR3 bases: TGCGCCAGCAGCCAGACGTGGACTTCGAGGGCTTCACCCCTCCACTTT.

This clonotype was recorded many times. The chain has TRBV28 and TRBJ2-7; 11 bases align to TRBD1. The CDR3 consists of 16 residues. Per the germline V gene, CDR1 is MDHEN and CDR2 is SYDVKM. Trimming took 5 bases from V and 2 from J; bases not matched to a gene: 8. The CDR3 sequence: CASSGRGTGGPYEQYF. In nucleotides, the CDR3 is TGTGCCAGCAGTGGCCGCGGGACAGGGGGACCCTACGAGCAGTACTTC.

There are a few counts of this clonotype. The CDR3 DNA reads TGTGCCAGCAGCCAGACAGGGGGCATGGACACTGAAGCTTTCTTT. It codes for CASSQTGGMDTEAFF. This chain connects TRBV4-2 to TRBJ1-1; 10 bases are a match to TRBD1. Germline CDR1 reads LGHNA; CDR2 reads YNFKEQ. The CDR3 has 15 residues. The J segment lost 3 bases and the V segment lost 3 bases, leaving 4 bases of the junction unmatched.

This clonotype was observed at least ten times. The chain carries TRBV10-3 and TRBJ1-5; D may be TRBD1 (5 bases). This CDR3 comprises 15 residues. The ends were cut back, 2 bases at V and 5 bases at J, with 13 bases in the middle. CDR1 is ENHRY, CDR2 SYGVKD, per germline. The CDR3 bases are TGTGCCATCAGTGAGAGGGGCAGAGACGATCAGCCCCAGCATTTT. It yields the protein CAISERGRDDQPQHF.

Remarks on this clonotype: A much larger clone lies one base from this, so it may be a read error. CDR3 sequence: CASRVGETWGNQPQHF. CDR3 DNA: TGTGCCAGCAGAGTTGGGGAGACATGGGGCAATCAGCCCCAGCATTTT. The V call is TRBV28, the J call TRBJ1-5, with no clear D. The CDR3 spans 16 residues. V was trimmed by 6 bases and J by 2 bases, leaving 17 bases between them. Germline-derived CDR1 and CDR2 are MDHEN and SYDVKM.

This clonotype was detected once. Being one base from a much bigger clone, this may be a read error. The J gene is TRBJ2-1, the V gene TRBV20-1; 8 bases map to TRBD1. With V trimmed by 3 bases and J by 10 bases, 8 bases remained unmatched. This CDR3 has 13 amino acids. Germline lookup yields CDR1 DFQATT and CDR2 SNEGSKA (reference sequence). CDR3 bases: TGCAGTGCTAGGCCGGGACAGGCCTACGAGCAGTTCTTC. Amino acids: CSARPGQAYEQFF.

This clonotype was observed a few times. This chain links TRBV19 with TRBJ1-5, with unresolved D. Looked up from germline, CDR1 is LNHDA and CDR2 is SQIVND (reference sequence). The CDR3 runs 14 residues. Trimming pared 3 bases from V and 7 bases from J, leaving 13 bases between. CDR3: CASSIPRIGQPQHF. CDR3 sequence (DNA): TGTGCCAGTAGTATTCCCAGGATCGGACAGCCCCAGCATTTT.

This clonotype occurred many times. The rearrangement uses TRBV27 and TRBJ2-3, with 7 positions matching TRBD1. The germline gives CDR1 MNHEY, CDR2 SMNVEV (reference sequence). This CDR3 contains 15 residues. V gave up 4 bases and J gave up 0 bases; unmatched junction bases: 4. The CDR3 DNA follows: TGTGCCAGCAGTTACCGGGACAGAAGCACAGATACGCAGTATTTT. This sequence encodes CASSYRDRSTDTQYF.

This chain links TRBV5-1 with TRBJ2-4, with D perhaps given as TRBD1 or TRBD2 (6 bases each). In germline, CDR1 is SGHRS, CDR2 YFSETQ. This CDR3 contains 16 residues. Deletions cut 0 bases from V and 2 bases from J, with 12 bases between. The CDR3 sequence is CASSLGVGGTKNIQYF. In nucleotides, the CDR3 is TGCGCCAGCAGCTTGGGGGTAGGGGGGACCAAAAACATTCAGTACTTC.